These 27 T cell receptor beta chains originate from one sample sequenced in a study of shared clonotypes between healthy human individuals. Produced via immunoSEQ multiplex PCR; TCRdb's table is partial and in-frame only. Of 1,400,000 or so clones listed, less than 99% are singletons. The specimen was naive CD4+ T cells sorted from blood. Subset specified: CD45RA+ positively selected. All receptors derive from a man aged 30 to 39 in good health.

The chain employs TRBV14 and TRBJ2-7; D ambiguous. V lost 0 bases, J lost 5 bases, and 8 bases lay in between. The CDR3 has 13 residues. Per the germline V gene, CDR1 is SGHDN and CDR2 is FVKESK. CDR3 sequence (DNA): TGTGCCAGCAGCCAAGATATGCAGAACGAGCAGTACTTC. Protein product: CASSQDMQNEQYF.

The DNA of the CDR3 is TGTGCCAGCAGTTACTCGGGAGGTGGCACAGATACGCAGTATTTT. Encoded protein: CASSYSGGGTDTQYF. This chain connects TRBV6-6 to TRBJ2-3; D perhaps matches TRBD2 (6 bases). Trimming took off 0 bases at V and 1 base at J, with 8 bases between the two ends. This CDR3 region has 15 residues. Germline loops: CDR1 MNHNY, CDR2 SVGAGI (reference sequence).

Details on this clone: Within the sample, other DNA sequences also encode this same CDR3. The V call is TRBV9, the J call TRBJ2-5; no clear D gene. The V gene lost 0 bases and the J gene lost 2 bases, with 8 bases spanning the gap. Germline-derived CDR1 and CDR2 are SGDLS and YYNGEE. CDR3 length: 14 amino acids. CDR3 region: CASSVEVGQETQYF. CDR3 DNA sequence: TGTGCCAGCAGCGTAGAAGTGGGGCAAGAGACCCAGTACTTC.

The chain joins TRBV29-1 to TRBJ2-7; possibly TRBD1 for D (6 bases). The V gene's germline CDR1 is SQVTM and CDR2 ANQGSEA. The CDR3 is 13 residues long. Trimming removed 3 bases from V and 4 bases from J, with 13 bases in between. The CDR3 nucleotides read TGCAGCGTTGACGTGGGCAGGGGTTACGAGCAGTACTTC. This codes for CSVDVGRGYEQYF.

The chain recombines TRBV21-1 with TRBJ1-5; TRBD1 was called by the table and not checked on the DNA. TRBV21-1 is reported as a pseudogene. The CDR3 is made up of 16 amino acids. CDR3 region: CASSTHSDRGNQPQHF. As DNA, the CDR3 is TGTGCCAGCAGCACCCATTCGGACAGAGGCAATCAGCCCCAGCATTTT.

The chain uses TRBV5-1 and TRBJ2-3; D not certain. Between the trimmed V and J ends, which lost 4 bases and 6 bases, there was a span of 12 bases. The CDR3 length is 13 residues. Germline V gene sequence: CDR1 SGHRS, CDR2 YFSETQ. DNA for the CDR3: TGCGCCAGCAGCCCCCTTTCGTGGGATACGCAGTATTTT. Protein sequence: CASSPLSWDTQYF.

The chain recombines TRBV6-6 with TRBJ2-7; D remains ambiguous. CDR1 and CDR2 from the germline V gene are MNHNY and SVGAGI (reference sequence). The V gene lost 7 bases and the J gene lost 2 bases, with 18 bases spanning the gap. This CDR3 has 15 amino acids. The CDR3, as DNA: TGTGCCAGCACCCTCAAAACAAATAGCCCCTACGAGCAGTACTTC. Its protein is CASTLKTNSPYEQYF.

This chain connects TRBV7-8 to TRBJ2-7; 7 bases are shared with TRBD1. The trim removed 6 bases at V and 3 bases at J, leaving 8 bases unmatched. The CDR3 contains 14 residues. Germline V gives CDR1 SGHVS, CDR2 FQNEAQ. The chain's CDR3 is CASSVGTANYEQYF. The CDR3 bases are TGTGCCAGCAGTGTGGGGACAGCGAACTACGAGCAGTACTTC.

The CDR3 nucleotides are TGTGCCAGCAGCGTAGAGTTGGGGGCCGACCAGTACTTC. It translates to CASSVELGADQYF. The chain combines TRBV9 with TRBJ2-5; tentative D call: TRBD1 (6 bases). Germline CDR1 SGDLS, CDR2 YYNGEE. Deletions cut 0 bases from V and 10 bases from J, with 13 bases between. The CDR3 loop spans 13 amino acids.

CDR3: CATGLAGDTQYF. CDR3 bases: TGTGCCACCGGACTAGCGGGAGATACGCAGTATTTT. J is TRBJ2-3 and V is TRBV27; 11 bases agree with TRBD2. CDR1 MNHEY and CDR2 SMNVEV come from the germline V gene (reference sequence). J lost 5 bases, V lost 10 bases, and 2 bases had no gene match. The CDR3 is 12 residues long.

This rearrangement joins TRBV18 to TRBJ2-2; perhaps D is TRBD1 or TRBD2 (5 bases each). There are 14 residues in the CDR3. V lost 1 base, J lost 6 bases, and 9 bases lay in between. Germline CDR1 and CDR2: KGHSH and LQKENI. The CDR3 coding sequence is TGTGCCAGCTCACCACAGGGGACCCCCGGGGAGCTGTTTTTT. Protein product: CASSPQGTPGELFF. Variable domain in full (rest from reference TRBV18 and TRBJ2-2): NAGVMQNPRHLVRRRGQEARLRCSPMKGHSHVYWYRQLPEEGLKFMVYLQKENIIDESGMPKERFSAEFPKEGPSILRIQQVVRGDSAAYFCASSPQGTPGELFFGEGSRLTVL.

The gene calls are TRBV5-5 and TRBJ2-7; perhaps D is TRBD1 or TRBD2 (5 bases each). V gave up 4 bases and J gave up 4 bases, with 18 bases separating them. This CDR3 has 15 residues. Germline lookup yields CDR1 SGHKS and CDR2 YYEKEE (reference sequence). The CDR3 here is CASSGAGTGLYEQYF. The CDR3 DNA reads as TGTGCCAGCAGCGGGGCCGGGACGGGCCTGTACGAGCAGTACTTC.

J is TRBJ2-5 and V is TRBV5-1; TRBD2 might be the D (6 bases). Trimming cost V 5 bases and J 4 bases, with 24 bases left between them. Germline V gene sequence: CDR1 SGHRS, CDR2 YFSETQ. This CDR3 has 17 residues. CDR3 region: CASRLFGARRVRETQYF. DNA for the CDR3: TGCGCCAGCAGATTGTTTGGGGCAAGGAGGGTCAGAGAGACCCAGTACTTC.

The gene calls are TRBV11-3 and TRBJ2-7; D may be TRBD2 (5 bases). CDR1 and CDR2 from the germline V gene are SGHNT and YENEEA. Trimming removed 1 base from V and 5 bases from J, with 12 bases in between. The CDR3 length is 14 residues. This CDR3 reads CASSLGGSDDEQYF. The CDR3 DNA is TGTGCCAGCAGCTTAGGAGGGTCGGACGACGAGCAGTACTTC.

This CDR3 reads CASSVRGLSGANVLTF. The CDR3, as DNA: TGTGCCAGCAGTGTTAGGGGGCTCTCTGGGGCCAACGTCCTGACTTTC. The rearrangement links TRBV2 to TRBJ2-6; 7 bases fit TRBD1. The CDR3 extends over 16 amino acids. From germline, CDR1 is SNHLY and CDR2 FYNNEI. After removal of 4 bases from V and 0 bases from J, the junction contained 3 bases not matched to a gene.

This chain connects TRBV5-1 to TRBJ2-7; maybe TRBD2 (6 bases). V was shortened by 4 bases and J by 6 bases, with 14 bases between the two germline ends. The CDR3 runs 13 residues. CDR1 and CDR2 (germline): SGHRS, YFSETQ. The DNA of the CDR3 is TGCGCCAGCAGCCGGGACTCCACTATCGAGCAGTACTTC. It codes for CASSRDSTIEQYF.

This clone was seen only once. Other DNA sequences in the sample encode the same CDR3. The V call is TRBV6-1, the J call TRBJ2-1; D is unclear. Germline CDR1 is MNHNS and CDR2 is SASEGT. Trimming cost V 6 bases and J 5 bases, with 5 bases left between them. The CDR3 covers 11 residues. The chain's CDR3 is CASRRNNEQFF. The CDR3 bases are TGTGCCAGCAGGAGAAACAATGAGCAGTTCTTC.

The chain is built from TRBV6-5 and TRBJ1-2; D not certain. CDR1 MNHEY and CDR2 SVGAGI come from the germline V gene. The CDR3 loop spans 11 amino acids. Trimming removed 5 bases at V and 2 bases at J, with 3 bases between. The chain's CDR3 is CASSKNYGYTF. The CDR3 DNA follows: TGTGCCAGCAGTAAAAACTATGGCTACACCTTC.

The V gene is TRBV5-5, the J gene TRBJ1-2; weak D call: TRBD1 (6 bases). The CDR3 runs to 14 residues. CDR1 and CDR2 (germline): SGHKS, YYEKEE (reference sequence). The V end lost 4 bases, the J end lost 4 bases, and 14 bases lay between the germline ends. CDR3 sequence (DNA): TGTGCCAGCAGCCGAGACGACAGGACCTATGGCTACACCTTC. This gives the protein CASSRDDRTYGYTF.

Details on this clone: The same CDR3 also results from other DNA sequences found in this sample. This chain joins TRBV5-1 and TRBJ2-5; no clear D. V lost 2 bases to trimming and J lost 1 base, with 6 bases between them. The CDR3 length is 13 residues. CDR1 is SGHRS, CDR2 YFSETQ, per germline. In DNA form, the CDR3 reads TGCGCCAGCAGCTTCTCAGGCCAAGAGACCCAGTACTTC. Translation gives CASSFSGQETQYF.

The chain employs TRBV4-3 and TRBJ2-1, with TRBD2 matching 8 bases. The CDR3 sequence is 18 residues long. Looked up from germline, CDR1 is LGHNA and CDR2 is YSLEER. With 1 base clipped from V and 4 bases from J, the junction kept 12 bases outside the gene matches. The CDR3 loop is CASSQVVPGTRAYNEQFF. The CDR3 nucleotides read TGCGCCAGCAGCCAAGTGGTTCCCGGGACTAGGGCTTACAATGAGCAGTTCTTC.

This chain uses TRBV10-3 with TRBJ2-1; 8 nucleotides agree with TRBD2. The CDR3 extends over 14 amino acids. Looked up from germline, CDR1 is ENHRY and CDR2 is SYGVKD. Germline trimming cut 4 bases from V and 8 bases from J; bases unmatched to any gene: 7. The CDR3 loop is CAISASLAGYEQFF. The CDR3 DNA reads TGTGCCATCAGTGCTTCGCTAGCGGGCTATGAGCAGTTCTTC.

The chain carries TRBV27 and TRBJ1-1; unclear D gene. V lost 7 bases to trimming and J lost 4 bases, with 19 bases between them. CDR3 length: 15 residues. Per the germline V gene, CDR1 is MNHEY and CDR2 is SMNVEV (reference sequence). The CDR3, as DNA: TGTGCCAGCACTCGTCTTGGGTCGAGTCGCACTGAAGCTTTCTTT. Its protein is CASTRLGSSRTEAFF.

On this clone: The sample contains more than one DNA sequence encoding this CDR3. This chain connects TRBV7-9 to TRBJ2-3; D call uncertain. The CDR3 covers 15 residues. The germline gives CDR1 SEHNR, CDR2 FQNEAQ (reference sequence). V gave up 1 base and J gave up 2 bases, with 10 bases separating them. The chain's CDR3 is CASSLGRTSTDTQYF. The CDR3 nucleotides are TGTGCCAGCAGCTTAGGTCGGACCTCCACAGATACGCAGTATTTT.

The V call is TRBV10-3, the J call TRBJ1-2; tentative D call: TRBD1 (5 bases). CDR3 size: 14 residues. V shed 11 bases and J shed 4 bases, with 20 bases lying between them. The germline V gene has CDR1 ENHRY and CDR2 SYGVKD. CDR3 sequence: CAPHARGEAYGYTF. The CDR3 region has the DNA TGTGCCCCCCACGCGAGGGGAGAAGCCTATGGCTACACCTTC.

The genes are TRBV4-1 and TRBJ1-2, with D unresolved. V was pared by 1 base and J by 3 bases, with 18 bases between. Per the germline V gene, CDR1 is MGHRA and CDR2 is YSYEKL. The CDR3 contains 17 residues. The DNA of the CDR3 is TGCGCCAGCAGCCAAGGATCAGGCAGACGTTTTGACTATGGCTACACCTTC. This sequence encodes CASSQGSGRRFDYGYTF.

The chain recombines TRBV10-3 with TRBJ1-1, with unresolved D. Trimming pared 10 bases from V and 0 bases from J, leaving 15 bases between. The germline V gene encodes CDR1 ENHRY and CDR2 SYGVKD. The CDR3 has 14 residues. The CDR3 region is CATGAGYMNTEAFF. DNA of the CDR3: TGTGCCACCGGAGCAGGATACATGAACACTGAAGCTTTCTTT.